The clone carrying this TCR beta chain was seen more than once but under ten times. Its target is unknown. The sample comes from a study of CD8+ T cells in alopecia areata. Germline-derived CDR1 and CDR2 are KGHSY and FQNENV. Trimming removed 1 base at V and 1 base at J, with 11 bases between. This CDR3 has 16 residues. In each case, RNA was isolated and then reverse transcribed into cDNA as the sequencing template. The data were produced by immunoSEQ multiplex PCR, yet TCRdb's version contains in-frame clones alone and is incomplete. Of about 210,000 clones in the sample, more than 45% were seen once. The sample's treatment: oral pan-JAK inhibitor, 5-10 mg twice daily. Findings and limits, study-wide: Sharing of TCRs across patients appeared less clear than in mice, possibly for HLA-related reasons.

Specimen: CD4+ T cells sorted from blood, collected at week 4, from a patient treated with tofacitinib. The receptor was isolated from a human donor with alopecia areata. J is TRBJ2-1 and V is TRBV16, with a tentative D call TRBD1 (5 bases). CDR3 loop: CASSQWGTGSYNEQFF. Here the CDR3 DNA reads TGTGCCAGCAGCCAATGGGGAACAGGTTCCTACAATGAGCAGTTCTTC.